This TCR beta chain was recorded in a study of blood T cell repertoires in COVID-19. In the study overall: The origin of the acute and convalescent COVID-19 samples was the United States, Italy and Spain. Nucleic acid was either cDNA or gDNA, and it came from T cells, B-cell-depleted T cells, or PBMCs.

The germline V gene encodes CDR1 MGHDK and CDR2 SYGVNS. Trimming pared 1 base from V and 2 bases from J, leaving 12 bases between. This CDR3 contains 16 residues. Original analysis: Reference gene primer amplification gave nucleated cell count estimates. Assay used: immunoSEQ multiplex PCR; TCRdb lists only in-frame clones, some missing. That table furnishes V, J and clone size, whereas the DNA furnished D and trimming. The sample has approximately 100,000 clones, 70% to 85% seen once; the top ten hold roughly 10%. This clonotype was sampled from a man aged 65-85 years with acute or convalescent COVID-19. This chain joins TRBV25-1 and TRBJ2-1, with a weak D call TRBD2 (5 bases). What was sequenced was peripheral blood. CDR3 sequence: CASSESSGRAYNEQFF. The CDR3 DNA sequence: TGTGCCAGCAGTGAATCCAGCGGACGAGCCTACAATGAGCAGTTCTTC.